In its sample, the clone carrying this T cell receptor beta chain was seen a few times. Its antigen is undetermined. The second PCR ran about 6 to 11 cycles with a sample-barcoded 5' primer and J-beta primers. No fewer than 2.5 million CDR3-containing paired-end reads came from each sample. TCRdb re-called the 5' RACE reads through MiXCR, storing one row per CDR3 protein. The profile covers some 1,800,000 distinct CDR3 sequences, with around 40% appearing a single time and 23% taken by the ten largest. Trimming removed 0 bases at V and 0 bases at J, with 8 bases between. The CDR3 runs to 15 residues. Looked up from germline, CDR1 is LGHDT and CDR2 is YNNKEL (reference sequence). The sample belongs to a study of blood T cells in healthy people across ages. Each sample used at least 6 million PBMCs. Every sample gave at least 5 micrograms of total RNA when it was extracted. Study observations and caveats: What prevented conclusive comparison of naive and antigen-experienced cells was that PBMCs were unsorted.

The chain combines TRBV3-1 with TRBJ1-1, with D tentatively TRBD1 (5 bases). Sequenced: blood. This clonotype originated in a human donor in good health. The CDR3 DNA reads as TGTGCCAGCAGCCAAGATCCGGGGGTGAACACTGAAGCTTTCTTT. Translating gives CASSQDPGVNTEAFF. The whole variable domain, filled in from reference TRBV3-1 and TRBJ1-1, reads DTAVSQTPKYLVTQMGNDKSIKCEQNLGHDTMYWYKQDSKKFLKIMFSYNNKELIINETVPNRFSPKSPDKAHLNLHINSLELGDSAVYFCASSQDPGVNTEAFFGQGTRLTVV.